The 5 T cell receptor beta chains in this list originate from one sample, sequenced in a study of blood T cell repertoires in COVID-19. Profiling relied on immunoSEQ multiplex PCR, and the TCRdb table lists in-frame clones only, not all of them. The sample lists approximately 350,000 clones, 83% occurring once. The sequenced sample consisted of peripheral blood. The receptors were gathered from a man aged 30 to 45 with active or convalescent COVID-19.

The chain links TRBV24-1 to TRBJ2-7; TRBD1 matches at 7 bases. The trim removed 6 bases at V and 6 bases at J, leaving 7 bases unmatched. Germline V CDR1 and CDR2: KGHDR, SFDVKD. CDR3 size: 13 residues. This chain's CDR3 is CATSRQGVGEQYF. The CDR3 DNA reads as TGTGCCACCAGTAGACAGGGAGTAGGCGAGCAGTACTTC.

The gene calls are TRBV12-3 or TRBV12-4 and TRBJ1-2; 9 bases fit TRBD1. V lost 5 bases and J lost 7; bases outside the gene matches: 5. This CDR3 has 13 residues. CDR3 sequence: CASSLGTGSGYTF. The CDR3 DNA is TGTGCCAGCAGTCTTGGGACAGGGTCTGGCTACACCTTC.

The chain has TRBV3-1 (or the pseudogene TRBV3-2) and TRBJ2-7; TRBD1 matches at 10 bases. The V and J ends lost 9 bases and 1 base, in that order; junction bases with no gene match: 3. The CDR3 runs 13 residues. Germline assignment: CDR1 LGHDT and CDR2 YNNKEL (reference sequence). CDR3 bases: TGTGCCAGGAGGACAGGGGGGTCCTACGAGCAGTACTTC. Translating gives CARRTGGSYEQYF.

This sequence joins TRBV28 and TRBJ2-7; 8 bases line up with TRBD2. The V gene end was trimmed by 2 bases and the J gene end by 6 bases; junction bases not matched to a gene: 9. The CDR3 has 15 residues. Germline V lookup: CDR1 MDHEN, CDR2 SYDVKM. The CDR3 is CASSLPGGFSVEQYF. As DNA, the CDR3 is TGTGCCAGCAGTTTACCGGGAGGGTTTTCGGTCGAGCAGTACTTC.

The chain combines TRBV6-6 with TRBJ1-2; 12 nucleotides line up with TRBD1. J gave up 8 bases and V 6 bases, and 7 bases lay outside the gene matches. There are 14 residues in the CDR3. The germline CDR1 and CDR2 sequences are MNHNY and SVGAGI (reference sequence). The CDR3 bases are TGTGCCAGCAGGGGGACAGGGGGCGTCGGCGGCTACACCTTC. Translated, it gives CASRGTGGVGGYTF.